The entry that follows covers one T cell receptor (beta chain) sequence. Its specificity is not known. The V gene's germline CDR1 is DFQATT and CDR2 SNEGSKA (reference sequence). V was pared by 0 bases and J by 6 bases, with 17 bases between. The CDR3 is 16 residues long. TCRdb redid the calling of the 5' RACE reads with MiXCR, one entry per CDR3 protein. Of around 300,000 distinct CDR3 sequences in the sample, approximately 13% were seen once. This sample is part of a study of T cells after yellow fever vaccination. Study findings and constraints: There was a possibility that FACS-sorted repertoires contained abundant clonotypes contaminating from the bulk population. Only a minor proportion of clonotypes was detected across both CD4 and CD8 compartments.

The sequencing here drew on CD4+ T cells sorted from PBMCs, taken 45 days after the yellow fever booster vaccination. The genes are TRBV20-1 and TRBJ1-4; maybe TRBD1 (5 bases). The receptor was isolated from a man between 25 and 39 years old who received the YFV17D yellow fever vaccine. The CDR3 protein is CSARDRSGGEDEKLFF. CDR3 coding DNA: TGCAGTGCTAGAGATAGGAGCGGGGGGGAGGATGAAAAACTGTTTTTT.